What follows are 22 T cell receptor beta chains derived from one specimen sequenced in a study of T cell repertoires in cytomegalovirus infection. TCRdb re-called the reads through MiXCR, storing one row per CDR3 protein. Of approximately 250,000 distinct CDR3 sequences listed, roughly 10% are singletons. The sample taken for sequencing was PBMCs. The receptors derive from a human donor in good health (CMV status not recorded). Some clones in this sample may be carry-over from other donors' samples.

This clonotype was counted a few times. The rearrangement links TRBV6-2 or TRBV6-3 to TRBJ2-1; TRBD2 matches at 7 bases. Trimming cost V 3 bases and J 4 bases; bases outside gene matches: 24. This CDR3 comprises 21 residues. The germline V gene has CDR1 MNHEY and CDR2 SVGEGT. The CDR3 nucleotides are TGTGCCAGCAGTTATTCCGCTCTCGGGGCGGGAGAGCGAACGGGGTACAATGAGCAGTTCTTC. Translation: CASSYSALGAGERTGYNEQFF.

This clonotype was observed a few times. The gene calls are TRBV7-2 and TRBJ1-2; D possibly corresponds to TRBD1 (6 bases). Between the trimmed V and J ends, which lost 1 base and 0 bases, there was a span of 12 bases. CDR1 SGHTA and CDR2 FQGNSA come from the germline V gene. The length of the CDR3 is 16 residues. CDR3 in DNA: TGTGCCAGCAGCTTAGGGACAGAAAGAGCTAACTATGGCTACACCTTC. Translating gives CASSLGTERANYGYTF.

This chain uses TRBV29-1 with TRBJ2-1; D is possibly TRBD2 (5 bases). Between the trimmed V and J ends, which lost 4 bases and 9 bases, there was a span of 7 bases. The germline CDR1 and CDR2 sequences are SQVTM and ANQGSEA. This CDR3 spans 10 amino acids. Written as DNA, the CDR3 is TGCAGCGTTGCAGGAGGTGAGCAGTTCTTC. It yields the protein CSVAGGEQFF.

The sample holds a few counts of this clonotype. The gene calls are TRBV6-2 or TRBV6-3 and TRBJ2-7; the D gene is possibly TRBD1 (6 bases). The CDR3 has 14 residues. The V and J ends lost 5 bases and 5 bases respectively, with 16 bases between them. CDR1 is MNHEY and CDR2 is SVGEGT in the germline V gene. The CDR3 loop reads CASSQGGGRDEQYF. CDR3 bases: TGTGCCAGCAGTCAAGGTGGGGGCCGGGACGAGCAGTACTTC.

This sequence joins TRBV7-2 and TRBJ1-5; tentatively, D is TRBD1 (5 bases). The CDR3 is made up of 15 amino acids. The germline gives CDR1 SGHTA, CDR2 FQGNSA. The V end lost 3 bases, the J end lost 5 bases, and 14 bases lay between the germline ends. DNA of the CDR3: TGTGCCAGCAGCTTTGGGGGGGGGGGAGATCAGCCCCAGCATTTT. Translation gives CASSFGGGGDQPQHF.

This clonotype was detected many times. The rearrangement links TRBV28 to TRBJ1-2, with D tentatively TRBD1 (6 bases). The germline V gene has CDR1 MDHEN and CDR2 SYDVKM. The CDR3 runs 15 residues. The V end lost 7 bases, the J end lost 7 bases, and 22 bases lay between the germline ends. The CDR3 protein is CASTGSGRGNSGYTF. The CDR3 DNA reads as TGTGCCAGCACAGGCAGCGGCAGGGGAAATTCTGGCTACACCTTC.

Ten or more counts support this clonotype. For the CDR3, the DNA is TGTGCCAGCAGCCCCGGCCAGGTGACCTACAATGAGCAGTTCTTC. Its translation: CASSPGQVTYNEQFF. This chain connects TRBV7-2 to TRBJ2-1; D gene unclear. This CDR3 comprises 15 residues. The germline V gene has CDR1 SGHTA and CDR2 FQGNSA. The ends were cut back, 5 bases at V and 2 bases at J, with 13 bases in the middle. Full variable domain (missing parts from reference TRBV7-2 and TRBJ2-1): GAGVSQSPSNKVTEKGKDVELRCDPISGHTALYWYRQSLGQGLEFLIYFQGNSAPDKSGLPSDRFSAERTGGSVSTLTIQRTQQEDSAVYLCASSPGQVTYNEQFFGPGTRLTVL.

This clonotype showed up many times. J is TRBJ1-6 and V is TRBV4-1; D ambiguous. Looked up from germline, CDR1 is MGHRA and CDR2 is YSYEKL. Deletions cut 3 bases from V and 13 bases from J, with 22 bases between. The CDR3 spans 16 residues. The CDR3 sequence is CASSHTLRARSSPLHF. The DNA for the CDR3 is TGCGCCAGCAGCCACACACTCCGGGCCAGGAGTTCGCCCCTCCACTTT.

This clonotype has a count of ten or more. This chain links TRBV7-2 with TRBJ1-1, with TRBD1 matching 7 bases. From germline, CDR1 is SGHTA and CDR2 FQGNSA. V gave up 4 bases and J gave up 5 bases; unmatched junction bases: 7. This CDR3 comprises 14 residues. The CDR3, as DNA: TGTGCCAGCAGCTCCACAGGGGCAGGGACTGAAGCTTTCTTT. This codes for CASSSTGAGTEAFF.

The sample holds many counts of this clonotype. This chain connects TRBV7-6 to TRBJ2-1; D uncertain. V was shortened by 2 bases and J by 7 bases, with 12 bases between the two germline ends. CDR3 length: 14 amino acids. The germline V gene has CDR1 SGHVS and CDR2 FNYEAQ. CDR3 amino acids: CASSLSVAPNEQFF. CDR3 coding DNA: TGTGCCAGCAGCTTATCTGTCGCCCCGAATGAGCAGTTCTTC.

This clonotype was picked up many times. In nucleotides, the CDR3 is TGTGCCAGCAGCTTAGCGGCAGGGGCGAACACTGAAGCTTTCTTT. Its translation: CASSLAAGANTEAFF. The chain uses TRBV7-2 and TRBJ1-1; possibly TRBD1 for D (6 bases). Germline values: CDR1 SGHTA, CDR2 FQGNSA. V dropped 0 bases and J dropped 1 base, with 9 bases sitting between them. The CDR3 runs 15 residues. The whole variable domain, filled in from reference TRBV7-2 and TRBJ1-1, reads GAGVSQSPSNKVTEKGKDVELRCDPISGHTALYWYRQSLGQGLEFLIYFQGNSAPDKSGLPSDRFSAERTGGSVSTLTIQRTQQEDSAVYLCASSLAAGANTEAFFGQGTRLTVV.

This clonotype was found many times. This rearrangement joins TRBV7-2 to TRBJ1-1; weak D call: TRBD1 (6 bases). CDR3 length: 14 residues. The V end lost 7 bases, the J end lost 6 bases, and 18 bases lay between the germline ends. The germline CDR1 and CDR2 sequences are SGHTA and FQGNSA. CDR3 sequence (DNA): TGTGCCAGCACCAAGGGAGGGGGGGCCTCTGAAGCTTTCTTT. Protein product: CASTKGGGASEAFF.

This clonotype was recorded a few times. This chain connects TRBV20-1 to TRBJ2-1; TRBD2 matches 8 bases. The germline V gene encodes CDR1 DFQATT and CDR2 SNEGSKA (reference sequence). This CDR3 contains 17 residues. V lost 0 bases, J lost 2 bases, and 9 bases stayed unmatched. The CDR3 nucleotides read TGCAGTGCTAGAGATAAAGCGAAAGCGGGGGCCTACAATGAGCAGTTCTTC. It codes for CSARDKAKAGAYNEQFF.

This clonotype was recorded at least ten times. The chain is built from TRBV7-2 and TRBJ2-1; 8 nucleotides agree with TRBD2. Germline CDR1 is SGHTA and CDR2 is FQGNSA. CDR3 length: 14 residues. The J segment lost 4 bases and the V segment lost 4 bases, leaving 3 bases of the junction unmatched. The CDR3 sequence is CASSYTSGYNEQFF. Here the CDR3 DNA reads TGTGCCAGCAGCTATACTAGCGGATACAATGAGCAGTTCTTC.

The CDR3 DNA sequence: TGTGCCAGCAGCCAGAGAGGGACCCAGTACTTC. It specifies CASSQRGTQYF. The rearrangement uses TRBV3-1 and TRBJ2-5; no clear D. The germline CDR1 and CDR2 sequences are LGHDT and YNNKEL (reference sequence). V was cut by 3 bases and J by 7 bases, with 6 bases left in between. The CDR3 covers 11 residues.

The chain uses TRBV19 and TRBJ2-2; 10 nucleotides align to TRBD2. Trimming removed 5 bases from V and 4 bases from J; junction bases left unmatched: 7. CDR1 LNHDA and CDR2 SQIVND come from the germline V gene (reference sequence). The CDR3 is 16 residues long. Here the CDR3 DNA reads TGTGCCAGTAGTGCTAGCGGGGGTGGATTCACCGGGGAGCTGTTTTTT. Protein: CASSASGGGFTGELFF.

This clonotype has at least ten counts. The V gene is TRBV7-2, the J gene TRBJ1-4; TRBD1 is a possible D gene (5 bases). This CDR3 spans 16 amino acids. Looked up from germline, CDR1 is SGHTA and CDR2 is FQGNSA. The germline V and J ends were trimmed by 4 bases and 5 bases, with 17 bases remaining between them. The CDR3 region is CASSYDPGGGNEKLFF. In DNA form, the CDR3 reads TGTGCCAGCAGCTACGATCCGGGGGGGGGAAATGAAAAACTGTTTTTT.

A word on this clonotype: Possible read error: a much larger clone is one base away. This chain links TRBV30 with TRBJ2-1; D is perhaps TRBD1 (6 bases). There are 14 residues in the CDR3. Per germline, CDR1 GTSNPN and CDR2 SVGIG (reference sequence). V lost 2 bases and J lost 3, with 11 bases in between. The CDR3 DNA follows: TGTGCCTGGAGTCGGCAGGGGTACTACAATGAGCAGTTCTTC. Its translation: CAWSRQGYYNEQFF.

The chain is built from TRBV18 and TRBJ1-1; 9 bases are shared with TRBD1. The CDR3 runs to 15 residues. Germline V gene lookup returns CDR1 KGHSH and CDR2 LQKENI. The V and J ends lost 0 bases and 5 bases, in that order; junction bases with no gene match: 4. The CDR3 coding sequence is TGTGCCAGCTCACCACCGGGGACAGGGAAGACTGAAGCTTTCTTT. Translating it yields CASSPPGTGKTEAFF.

This chain links TRBV7-2 with TRBJ2-2; D is uncertain. This CDR3 has 17 residues. Trimming cost V 2 bases and J 5 bases, with 18 bases left between them. Per germline, CDR1 SGHTA and CDR2 FQGNSA. The CDR3 loop reads CASSLLVLAHQTGELFF. In nucleotides, the CDR3 is TGTGCCAGCAGCTTATTGGTTCTGGCTCACCAGACCGGGGAGCTGTTTTTT.

This clonotype was seen many times. The rearrangement joins TRBV7-8 to TRBJ1-1, with 7 bases lining up with TRBD1. The CDR3 length is 15 residues. V lost 5 bases and J lost 6; bases outside the gene matches: 12. CDR1 SGHVS and CDR2 FQNEAQ come from the germline V gene. CDR3 sequence (DNA): TGTGCCAGCAGCGGAGAGACAGGGAGGATCGCTGAAGCTTTCTTT. This gives the protein CASSGETGRIAEAFF.

This clonotype was seen ten or more times. The V call is TRBV7-2, the J call TRBJ2-7; TRBD2 matches 16 bases. The CDR3 spans 18 residues. CDR1 SGHTA and CDR2 FQGNSA come from the germline V gene. Trimming removed 2 bases from V and 2 bases from J; junction bases left unmatched: 6. CDR3 amino acids: CASSLQGTSGGVPYEQYF. DNA of the CDR3: TGTGCCAGCAGCTTACAAGGGACTAGCGGGGGGGTTCCCTACGAGCAGTACTTC.